These 25 T cell receptor beta chains were all obtained from the same sample, sequenced in a study of multiple sclerosis patients with progressive multifocal leukoencephalopathy. Time point in this sample: roughly 13 months of natalizumab therapy. TCRdb's table, derived via immunoSEQ multiplex PCR, lists solely in-frame clones and lacks some. This sample carries over 20,000 clones, more than 85% of them seen once, and the ten largest clones take around 2.5%. Here the sequenced sample was PBMCs, taken from a patient treated with natalizumab. The receptors were sampled from a man aged 25-45 years with multiple sclerosis.

The chain couples TRBV19 to TRBJ2-5; TRBD2 might be the D (5 bases). The V gene's germline CDR1 is LNHDA and CDR2 SQIVND (reference sequence). CDR3 size: 16 residues. The V end lost 5 bases, the J end lost 0 bases, and 16 bases lay between the germline ends. The CDR3 loop is CASSEERTLYQETQYF. The CDR3 coding sequence is TGTGCCAGTAGTGAGGAGCGGACGCTTTACCAAGAGACCCAGTACTTC.

The rearrangement uses TRBV27 and TRBJ1-2, with 8 bases that match TRBD1. This CDR3 has 14 amino acids. Trimming removed 3 bases from V and 8 bases from J; junction bases left unmatched: 8. CDR1 and CDR2 from the germline V gene are MNHEY and SMNVEV (reference sequence). The CDR3 nucleotides are TGTGCCAGCAGTTTCGCGGCAGGGGGCTACGGCTACACCTTC. Translation: CASSFAAGGYGYTF.

This sequence joins TRBV5-8 and TRBJ2-7; no clear D gene. CDR1 and CDR2 (germline): SGHTS, YDEGEE. V shed 4 bases and J shed 7 bases, with 9 bases lying between them. The CDR3 covers 11 residues. CDR3 in amino acids: CASSRLGEQYF. The CDR3 nucleotides read TGTGCCAGCAGCCGTCTAGGGGAGCAGTACTTC.

This clone appeared a single time. The genes are TRBV10-3 and TRBJ1-1; 10 bases line up with TRBD1. The V segment lost 3 bases and the J segment 4 bases; nucleotides outside the gene matches: 5. Per germline, CDR1 ENHRY and CDR2 SYGVKD. CDR3 length equals 15 residues. The CDR3 coding sequence is TGTGCCATCAGTGACCAACGGACAGGGGGCACTGAAGCTTTCTTT. Translating gives CAISDQRTGGTEAFF.

The chain recombines TRBV27 with TRBJ2-1; possible D gene TRBD2, 6 bases. The CDR3 contains 14 residues. V gave up 2 bases and J gave up 5 bases, with 10 bases separating them. Germline-derived CDR1 and CDR2 are MNHEY and SMNVEV (reference sequence). CDR3: CASSLRLVNNEQFF. The CDR3, as DNA: TGTGCCAGCAGTTTACGACTAGTGAACAATGAGCAGTTCTTC.

The chain is built from TRBV7-3 and TRBJ1-2, with 8 bases matching TRBD1. Germline values: CDR1 SGHTA, CDR2 FQGTGA. CDR3 length equals 15 residues. J lost 5 bases, V lost 5 bases, and 10 bases had no gene match. CDR3 region: CASSQTGQESYGYTF. Written as DNA, the CDR3 is TGTGCCAGCAGCCAAACGGGACAGGAATCGTATGGCTACACCTTC.

The genes are TRBV2 and TRBJ2-1, with TRBD2 matching 10 bases. This CDR3 spans 14 amino acids. Per the germline V gene, CDR1 is SNHLY and CDR2 is FYNNEI. V trimming: 3 bases; J trimming: 6 bases; junction bases outside the gene matches: 2. CDR3 coding DNA: TGTGCCAGCAGTGAGAGCGGGAGGGGCAATGAGCAGTTCTTC. Translated, it gives CASSESGRGNEQFF.

The chain employs TRBV9 and TRBJ2-1, with 8 bases fitting TRBD2. In germline, CDR1 is SGDLS, CDR2 YYNGEE. With 0 bases clipped from V and 8 bases from J, the junction kept 19 bases outside the gene matches. The length of the CDR3 is 19 residues. The CDR3 nucleotides are TGTGCCAGCAGCGTAGCCCCCCCTGGGCGGGGCGGGAGGATCGATGAGCAGTTCTTC. This encodes CASSVAPPGRGGRIDEQFF.

This chain joins TRBV19 and TRBJ2-6; 8 bases line up with TRBD1. The CDR3 contains 17 residues. Germline loops: CDR1 LNHDA, CDR2 SQIVND (reference sequence). After removal of 3 bases from V and 3 bases from J, the junction contained 7 bases not matched to a gene. The CDR3 DNA sequence: TGTGCCAGTAGTATTTTGGCAGGGGGCTTTGGGGCCAACGTCCTGACTTTC. Translated, it gives CASSILAGGFGANVLTF.

This chain joins TRBV14 and TRBJ2-1; 9 bases match TRBD2. After removal of 6 bases from V and 8 bases from J, the junction contained 14 bases not matched to a gene. The germline V gene encodes CDR1 SGHDN and CDR2 FVKESK. The CDR3 sequence is 16 residues long. The CDR3 loop is CASRQRSPSGMYEQFF. For the CDR3, the DNA is TGTGCCAGCAGACAAAGGTCCCCTAGCGGGATGTATGAGCAGTTCTTC.

The V gene is TRBV27, the J gene TRBJ1-1; tentatively, D is TRBD1 (5 bases). The CDR3 length is 13 residues. V was trimmed by 3 bases and J by 4 bases, leaving 9 bases between them. Germline V gene data show CDR1 as MNHEY and CDR2 as SMNVEV (reference sequence). CDR3 residues: CASSFLGGTEAFF. DNA of the CDR3: TGTGCCAGCAGTTTCCTGGGGGGCACTGAAGCTTTCTTT.

In DNA form, the CDR3 reads TGCGCCAGCAGGCCACCGGGACAGGACAAGCACAATGAGCAGTTCTTC. Translation: CASRPPGQDKHNEQFF. This sequence joins TRBV4-1 and TRBJ2-1, with 8 bases lining up with TRBD1. The CDR3 covers 16 residues. V shed 6 bases, J shed 5 bases, and the junction held 12 bases outside the gene matches. CDR1 is MGHRA and CDR2 is YSYEKL in the germline V gene.

The chain recombines TRBV5-4 with TRBJ1-3, with 8 nucleotides matching TRBD1. This CDR3 is 16 amino acids long. The germline V gene encodes CDR1 SGHNT and CDR2 YYREEE (reference sequence). V shed 0 bases and J 4 bases; nucleotides not matched to a gene: 6. The CDR3 spells CASSLGQGISGNTIYF. The CDR3 DNA sequence: TGTGCCAGCAGCTTGGGACAGGGGATTTCCGGAAACACCATATATTTT.

This CDR3 is CATIAGGRDEQFF. As DNA, the CDR3 is TGTGCCACCATAGCGGGAGGGAGAGATGAGCAGTTCTTC. This chain links TRBV6-6 with TRBJ2-1; 11 bases line up with TRBD2. Germline CDR1 MNHNY, CDR2 SVGAGI (reference sequence). The CDR3 runs to 13 residues. J lost 8 bases, V lost 10 bases, and 7 bases had no gene match.

The chain links TRBV4-1 to TRBJ1-5; 8 nucleotides line up with TRBD1. The CDR3 consists of 17 residues. J was trimmed by 6 bases and V by 0 bases; bases with no gene match: 10. CDR1 is MGHRA, CDR2 YSYEKL, per germline. CDR3 nucleotides: TGCGCCAGCAGCCAAGATCAGGAGACAGGGGTCTTTCAGCCCCAGCATTTT. The encoded protein is CASSQDQETGVFQPQHF.

Turning to this clone: At one of its ends the junction is not consistent with the germline gene, which may arise from a read error. J is TRBJ1-2 and V is TRBV25-1; no reliable D call. This CDR3 comprises 15 residues. Germline CDR1 and CDR2: MGHDK and SYGVNS. The CDR3 coding sequence is TGTGCCAGCAGAGAATTAACCAAAGATGGCTATGGCTACACCTTC. It codes for CASRELTKDGYGYTF.

The chain joins TRBV30 to TRBJ2-5; TRBD2 matches 7 bases. Germline V gene data show CDR1 as GTSNPN and CDR2 as SVGIG (reference sequence). Trimming took 4 bases from V and 4 from J; bases not matched to a gene: 3. CDR3 length: 12 residues. The CDR3 region has the DNA TGTGCCTGGATTACGGGGGGAGAGACCCAGTACTTC. The encoded protein is CAWITGGETQYF.

V gene TRBV7-9 combines with J gene TRBJ1-1; a weak D match, TRBD1 (5 bases). V was cut by 1 base and J by 7 bases, with 13 bases left in between. Germline V gene sequence: CDR1 SEHNR, CDR2 FQNEAQ (reference sequence). The CDR3 covers 14 residues. CDR3 sequence: CASSLDWPGIEAFF. In nucleotides, the CDR3 is TGTGCCAGCAGCTTAGATTGGCCAGGGATTGAAGCTTTCTTT.

The chain employs TRBV6-1 and TRBJ1-1; D remains unclear. The CDR3 covers 13 residues. The V and J ends lost 2 bases and 0 bases respectively, with 4 bases between them. The germline gives CDR1 MNHNS, CDR2 SASEGT. Written as DNA, the CDR3 is TGTGCCAGCAGTGAACGAATGAACACTGAAGCTTTCTTT. Translation gives CASSERMNTEAFF.

The chain is built from TRBV18 and TRBJ2-6; unclear D gene. V lost 3 bases and J lost 2, with 5 bases in between. Germline CDR1 KGHSH, CDR2 LQKENI. This CDR3 comprises 14 residues. CDR3 sequence reads: CASSPNPGANVLTF. The CDR3 region has the DNA TGTGCCAGCTCACCCAATCCTGGGGCCAACGTCCTGACTTTC.

The V call is TRBV5-1, the J call TRBJ2-3; 7 bases align to TRBD1. Unmatched junction bases numbered 10, after V lost 4 bases and J lost 2 bases. The germline V gene has CDR1 SGHRS and CDR2 YFSETQ. The CDR3 spans 16 residues. The CDR3 protein is CASSDVTGEPTDTQYF. The CDR3 DNA is TGCGCCAGCAGCGACGTAACAGGGGAGCCCACAGATACGCAGTATTTT.

The CDR3 here is CASSLGTGTHEQYF. CDR3 in DNA: TGTGCCAGCAGCTTGGGGACAGGGACGCACGAGCAGTACTTC. V is TRBV5-6 and J is TRBJ2-7, with 8 nucleotides matching TRBD1. V lost 0 bases, J lost 5 bases, and 4 bases stayed unmatched. Germline values: CDR1 SGHDT, CDR2 YYEEEE. The CDR3 sequence is 14 residues long.

This rearrangement joins TRBV6-1 to TRBJ1-5; D is undetermined. V lost 2 bases and J 0 bases, leaving 5 bases between the germline ends. CDR1 and CDR2 (germline): MNHNS, SASEGT. This CDR3 is 14 amino acids long. CDR3 sequence (DNA): TGTGCCAGCAGTGAATTGGATAGCAATCAGCCCCAGCATTTT. Translating gives CASSELDSNQPQHF.

The chain has TRBV27 and TRBJ2-3; 10 bases are a match to TRBD2. Germline V lookup: CDR1 MNHEY, CDR2 SMNVEV (reference sequence). V lost 5 bases and J lost 0; bases outside the gene matches: 8. The CDR3 extends over 17 amino acids. DNA for the CDR3: TGTGCCAGCAGTGGGCCGACTAGCGGGCCTAGCACAGATACGCAGTATTTT. It yields the protein CASSGPTSGPSTDTQYF.

The V gene is TRBV2, the J gene TRBJ2-3; D ambiguous. CDR3 size: 12 residues. V lost 5 bases, J lost 6 bases, and 9 bases lay in between. Germline CDR1 reads SNHLY; CDR2 reads FYNNEI. The CDR3 coding sequence is TGTGCCAGCAGTAGCTGGCCGGATACGCAGTATTTT. Encoded protein: CASSSWPDTQYF.